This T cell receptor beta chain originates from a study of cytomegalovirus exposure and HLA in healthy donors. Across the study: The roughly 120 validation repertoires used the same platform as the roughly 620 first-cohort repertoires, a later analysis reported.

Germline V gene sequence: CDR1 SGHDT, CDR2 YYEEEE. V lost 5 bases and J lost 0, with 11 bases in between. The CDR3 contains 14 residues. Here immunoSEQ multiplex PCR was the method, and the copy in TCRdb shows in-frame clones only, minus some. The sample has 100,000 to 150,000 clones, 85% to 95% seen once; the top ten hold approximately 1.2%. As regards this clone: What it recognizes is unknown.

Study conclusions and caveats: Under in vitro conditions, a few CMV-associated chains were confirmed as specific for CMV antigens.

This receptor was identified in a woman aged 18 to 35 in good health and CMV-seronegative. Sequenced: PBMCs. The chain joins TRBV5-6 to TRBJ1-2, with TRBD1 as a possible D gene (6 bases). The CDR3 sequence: CASSFGQSNYGYTF. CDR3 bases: TGTGCCAGCAGTTTTGGACAGTCTAACTATGGCTACACCTTC.